Listed here are 21 T cell receptor beta chains from one sample, sequenced in a study of shared clonotypes between healthy human individuals. Clones were read by immunoSEQ multiplex PCR, and TCRdb kept only the in-frame ones, dropping some. The sample contains about 530,000 clones, over 75% of which appear only once. Sequenced input: PBMCs. These receptors came from a woman in her 40s in good health. Some clones in this sample may be carry-over from other donors' samples.

The chain links TRBV9 to TRBJ2-5; TRBD1 matches 7 bases. Germline V CDR1 and CDR2: SGDLS, YYNGEE. The CDR3 length is 15 residues. J was trimmed by 2 bases and V by 0 bases; bases with no gene match: 4. CDR3 in amino acids: CASSVGVGQQETQYF. For the CDR3, the DNA is TGTGCCAGCAGCGTAGGCGTGGGACAGCAAGAGACCCAGTACTTC.

The chain is built from TRBV11-2 and TRBJ1-4; no clear D. V was shortened by 5 bases and J by 8 bases, with 9 bases between the two germline ends. The CDR3 extends over 12 amino acids. Germline V CDR1 and CDR2: SGHAT, FQNNGV. The CDR3 sequence: CASSPENEKLFF. Here the CDR3 DNA reads TGTGCCAGCAGCCCTGAAAACGAAAAACTGTTTTTT.

The chain couples TRBV11-2 to TRBJ2-7; the D call may be TRBD1 or TRBD2 (5 bases each). Germline CDR1 and CDR2: SGHAT and FQNNGV. V dropped 4 bases and J dropped 6 bases, with 19 bases sitting between them. This CDR3 comprises 15 residues. The CDR3 coding sequence is TGTGCCAGCAGCTCCCACCGGGACCCTAAAGGCGAGCAGTACTTC. This encodes CASSSHRDPKGEQYF.

The chain couples TRBV7-7 to TRBJ2-5, with TRBD2 matching 7 bases. V shed 5 bases and J 5 bases; nucleotides not matched to a gene: 5. Germline lookup yields CDR1 SSHAT and CDR2 FNYEAQ (reference sequence). The CDR3 contains 13 residues. The CDR3: CASSRDGGETQYF. In nucleotides, the CDR3 is TGTGCCAGCAGCAGGGACGGGGGGGAGACCCAGTACTTC.

This clone came up a few times. The chain recombines TRBV29-1 with TRBJ2-2; D tentatively fits TRBD1 or TRBD2 (5 bases each). The CDR3 has 12 residues. Germline V gene data show CDR1 as SQVTM and CDR2 as ANQGSEA. Trimming left V 5 bases short and J 5 bases short, with 9 bases between. Here the CDR3 DNA reads TGCAGCGTTCTTTGGGGGACCGGGGAGCTGTTTTTT. This encodes CSVLWGTGELFF.

This clone was counted at least ten times. This rearrangement joins TRBV14 to TRBJ2-1; D remains unclear. The CDR3 has 12 amino acids. Germline CDR1 SGHDN, CDR2 FVKESK. V dropped 4 bases and J dropped 8 bases, with 9 bases sitting between them. CDR3 residues: CASSRDLDEQFF. The DNA of the CDR3 is TGTGCCAGCAGCCGCGACCTGGATGAGCAGTTCTTC.

The rearrangement joins TRBV5-1 to TRBJ2-7; D is possibly TRBD1 (6 bases). The V gene lost 3 bases and the J gene lost 1 base, with 11 bases spanning the gap. The CDR3 contains 14 residues. CDR1 and CDR2 (germline): SGHRS, YFSETQ. The CDR3 here is CASSSLQGSYEQYF. CDR3 in DNA: TGCGCCAGCAGCTCCCTACAGGGTTCCTACGAGCAGTACTTC.

The J gene is TRBJ2-7, the V gene TRBV19; a weak D match, TRBD2 (6 bases). This CDR3 region has 15 residues. Germline CDR1 is LNHDA and CDR2 is SQIVND (reference sequence). CDR3 DNA sequence: TGTGCGTCCTCGGTCCGTGTCGGGGGCTCCTACGAGCAGTACTTC. This codes for CASSVRVGGSYEQYF.

The J gene is TRBJ2-5, the V gene TRBV5-4, with 8 bases matching TRBD2. The CDR3 is 14 amino acids. V dropped 4 bases and J dropped 5; count of bases not matched to a gene: 7. Germline lookup yields CDR1 SGHNT and CDR2 YYREEE (reference sequence). CDR3 residues: CASSPSGRSETQYF. The CDR3 DNA follows: TGTGCCAGCAGCCCGAGCGGGAGAAGCGAGACCCAGTACTTC.

The chain couples TRBV9 to TRBJ1-1; the D is unclear. The CDR3 is made up of 15 amino acids. CDR1 is SGDLS, CDR2 YYNGEE, per germline. V shed 6 bases and J shed 3 bases, with 18 bases lying between them. The CDR3 sequence is CASTPGGVFDTEAFF. Written as DNA, the CDR3 is TGTGCCAGCACTCCCGGAGGAGTATTCGACACTGAAGCTTTCTTT.

This clone was counted only a few times. The chain carries TRBV12-2 and TRBJ2-1; TRBD2, the table's D call, was not compared with the DNA. TRBV12-2 is shown as a pseudogene. The CDR3 has 18 residues. CDR3: CASRLVPRGAGFPNEQFF. As DNA, the CDR3 is TGTGCAAGTCGCTTAGTCCCTCGGGGAGCGGGATTCCCCAATGAGCAGTTCTTC.

The chain employs TRBV27 and TRBJ2-1; 7 nucleotides match TRBD2. The V segment lost 3 bases and the J segment 3 bases; nucleotides outside the gene matches: 5. This CDR3 is built from 15 residues. Per the germline V gene, CDR1 is MNHEY and CDR2 is SMNVEV (reference sequence). This CDR3 reads CASSFGASGYNEQFF. CDR3 bases: TGTGCCAGCAGTTTCGGGGCTAGCGGCTACAATGAGCAGTTCTTC.

The J gene is TRBJ1-2, the V gene TRBV7-2; 7 nucleotides agree with TRBD1. Germline loops: CDR1 SGHTA, CDR2 FQGNSA. The CDR3 extends over 16 amino acids. V trimming: 5 bases; J trimming: 2 bases; junction bases outside the gene matches: 11. CDR3 in amino acids: CASSPAADRRNYGYTF. The CDR3 bases are TGTGCCAGCAGCCCAGCGGCGGACAGGAGAAACTATGGCTACACCTTC.

Of note for this clone: Other DNA sequences in this sample translate to the same CDR3. The chain has TRBV2 and TRBJ2-3, with no clear D. This CDR3 is built from 13 residues. The germline gives CDR1 SNHLY, CDR2 FYNNEI. Trimming pared 2 bases from V and 2 bases from J, leaving 5 bases between. CDR3 in DNA: TGTGCCAGCAGTGAACTCCTCACAGATACGCAGTATTTT. Translated: CASSELLTDTQYF.

This chain uses TRBV10-3 with TRBJ1-1; D possibly corresponds to TRBD1 (5 bases). This CDR3 is 14 amino acids long. Germline loops: CDR1 ENHRY, CDR2 SYGVKD. Trimming stripped 3 bases from V and 6 bases from J, with 14 bases between. The CDR3 nucleotides read TGTGCCATCAGTGACTACAGGAAAGACCCTGAAGCTTTCTTT. Its translation is CAISDYRKDPEAFF.

This clone was seen only a few times. The rearrangement joins TRBV6-6 to TRBJ2-1; unclear D gene. Germline V gene data show CDR1 as MNHNY and CDR2 as SVGAGI (reference sequence). This CDR3 comprises 13 residues. V gave up 2 bases and J gave up 6 bases, with 8 bases separating them. The CDR3 sequence: CASSYGISNEQFF. CDR3 coding DNA: TGTGCCAGCAGTTACGGGATCAGCAATGAGCAGTTCTTC.

The rearrangement links TRBV28 to TRBJ2-7; 15 bases fit TRBD2. The V segment lost 5 bases and the J segment 4 bases; nucleotides outside the gene matches: 6. There are 16 residues in the CDR3. Germline V gene lookup returns CDR1 MDHEN and CDR2 SYDVKM. The CDR3: CASSLGLAGGRYEQYF. CDR3 coding DNA: TGTGCCAGCAGTCTGGGACTAGCGGGAGGACGGTACGAGCAGTACTTC.

The rearrangement links TRBV28 to TRBJ2-7, with 7 positions matching TRBD2. V lost 6 bases to trimming and J lost 3 bases; unmatched junction nucleotides: 5. Germline CDR1 reads MDHEN; CDR2 reads SYDVKM. The CDR3 totals 13 residues. CDR3: CASSPGGVYEQYF. CDR3 bases: TGTGCCAGCAGCCCTGGGGGGGTCTACGAGCAGTACTTC.

V gene TRBV10-2 combines with J gene TRBJ2-2, with 12 bases fitting TRBD2. Germline CDR1 and CDR2: WSHSY and SAAADI. V gave up 4 bases and J gave up 4 bases; unmatched junction bases: 4. The CDR3 length is 16 residues. The CDR3 loop reads CASSGWGLAGTGELFF. The DNA for the CDR3 is TGCGCCAGCAGTGGATGGGGACTAGCGGGCACCGGGGAGCTGTTTTTT.

This clone was counted once. The chain couples TRBV29-1 to TRBJ2-1; weak D call: TRBD2 (8 bases). CDR3 length: 20 amino acids. V was pared by 0 bases and J by 1 base, with 25 bases between. Germline-derived CDR1 and CDR2 are SQVTM and ANQGSEA. This CDR3 is CSVEDLSGGWREASYNEQFF. The CDR3 bases are TGCAGCGTTGAAGATCTGTCAGGGGGTTGGCGGGAGGCGTCCTACAATGAGCAGTTCTTC.

The chain joins TRBV11-3 to TRBJ2-1; no clear D. Deletions cut 4 bases from V and 2 bases from J, with 9 bases between. CDR1 and CDR2 from the germline V gene are SGHNT and YENEEA. The CDR3 spans 14 residues. In DNA form, the CDR3 reads TGTGCCAGCAGCTCGCGGACGCCCTACAATGAGCAGTTCTTC. It is translated as CASSSRTPYNEQFF.